This T cell receptor beta chain derives from a study of T cells after posttransplantation cyclophosphamide. Overall study findings and caveats: Donor-recipient repertoire similarity was low at 1-2 months, rising over year one.

Controls had myeloablative marrow grafts with methotrexate and calcineurin inhibitor, sampled at 1 year. Assay used: immunoSEQ multiplex PCR; TCRdb lists only in-frame clones, some missing. The sample yields roughly 15,000 clones, approximately 80% seen once. In the case of this clone: Its antigen remains unidentified.

The length of the CDR3 is 17 residues. Germline lookup yields CDR1 LNHDA and CDR2 SQIVND (reference sequence). V shed 4 bases and J 2 bases; nucleotides not matched to a gene: 10. This chain connects TRBV19 to TRBJ2-1; 8 nucleotides align to TRBD2. The specimen comprised PBMCs, sampled 440 to 450 days after allogeneic stem cell transplant with calcineurin inhibitor and methotrexate. This clonotype was obtained from a male patient in his thirties who received an allogeneic stem cell transplant from an unrelated donor, was CMV-positive, and had acute and chronic GVHD. Some T cells could come from the graft donor. DNA for the CDR3: TGTGCCAGTAGTACCCCTTTTAGCGGGAATACCTACAATGAGCAGTTCTTC. Translating gives CASSTPFSGNTYNEQFF.